This is a list of T cell receptor beta chains from one sample in a study of T cells in localized non-small cell lung cancer. Clones were sequenced by immunoSEQ multiplex PCR, and TCRdb holds only the in-frame ones, with some missing. The sample carries about 53,000 clones, approximately 83% recorded once. Source: peripheral blood mononuclear cells, taken before any cancer treatment. The receptors were gathered from a man aged 40 to 70 with stage III lung adenocarcinoma. Each CDR3 is given with its conserved first and last residue. Fields, in order: D gene, J gene, clone size, V gene, CDR3 DNA, CDR3 protein. D genes are given only for firm matches. The listing skips clone size in some rows; elsewhere it reads once, few, many or a size class.

>TRBD1|TRBJ1-2|-|TRBV6-1
TGTGCCAGCAGGGACAGGTTGCTGGGCTACACCTTC
CASRDRLLGYTF
>-|TRBJ1-4|-|TRBV4-1
TGCGCCAGCAGCCAAGATGGTGAAAAACTGTTTTTT
CASSQDGEKLFF
>-|TRBJ1-2|few|TRBV4-2
TGTGCCAGCAGCCAAGATCCTCAAGGGGTGCGTGGCTACACCTTC
CASSQDPQGVRGYTF
>TRBD1|TRBJ1-1|-|TRBV7-3
TGTGCCAGCAGCGAAACAGGGGAGAACACTGAAGCTTTCTTT
CASSETGENTEAFF
>-|TRBJ1-2|few|TRBV7-2
TGTGCCAGCAGCCTCCACTATGGCTACACCTTC
CASSLHYGYTF
>-|TRBJ2-3|few|TRBV7-3
TGTGCCAGCAGCCAAGGTATCGTGGTGCGGTGGCGGGGAACAGATACGCAGTATTTT
CASSQGIVVRWRGTDTQYF
>-|TRBJ2-5|many|TRBV7-7
TGTGCCAGCAGCGCTGGAGGGACGGAGACCCAGTACTTC
CASSAGGTETQYF
>-|TRBJ2-1|-|TRBV19
TGTGCCAGTAGTATTACCGGGATAGGAAGCAATGAGCAGTTCTTC
CASSITGIGSNEQFF
>TRBD2|TRBJ2-1|once|TRBV30
TGTGCCATAGCGGGAGCACAGCATGAGCAGTTCTTC
CAIAGAQHEQFF
>-|TRBJ2-7|once|TRBV11-2
TGTGCCAGCAGCTTAGGGTTTTTCGAGCAGTACTTC
CASSLGFFEQYF
>-|TRBJ1-4|-|TRBV2
TGTGCCAGCAGTGTGGGGCAGGTCTCGGAAAAACTGTTTTTT
CASSVGQVSEKLFF
>TRBD2|TRBJ2-5|-|TRBV19
TGTGCCAGTAGTACCCAGCGGGAGCGCCAAGAGACCCAGTACTTC
CASSTQRERQETQYF
>TRBD2|TRBJ2-3|-|TRBV7-9
TGTGCCAGCAGCCATTCGGCGGGGGGCCTGACAGATACGCAGTATTTT
CASSHSAGGLTDTQYF
>-|TRBJ2-7|-|TRBV11-3
TGTGCCAGCAGCGCCCGGTCCTACGAGCAGTACTTC
CASSARSYEQYF
>TRBD1|TRBJ1-4|-|TRBV5-6
TGTGCCAGCAGCTTCCAGGGGGAAGCTTATGGTGAAAAACTGTTTTTT
CASSFQGEAYGEKLFF
>TRBD2|TRBJ2-1|-|TRBV11-3
TGTGCCAGCAGCTTGGATAGGGTAGCGGGAGGGCCTTACAATGAGCAGTTCTTC
CASSLDRVAGGPYNEQFF
>-|TRBJ2-7|-|TRBV7-2
TGTGCCAGCAACATTGGCTCCTACGAGCAGTACTTC
CASNIGSYEQYF
>-|TRBJ1-1|-|TRBV29-1
TGCAGCGTTGACGGCATGAACACTGAAGCTTTCTTT
CSVDGMNTEAFF
>-|TRBJ2-7|-|TRBV9
TGTGCCAGCAGCTCTAACAGGGACAAGCAGTACTTC
CASSSNRDKQYF
>TRBD1|TRBJ1-1|-|TRBV19
TGTGCCAGTGGGGCGACAGGGGCGAACACTGAAGCTTTCTTT
CASGATGANTEAFF
>-|TRBJ1-1|once|TRBV15
TGTGCCACCAGCAGAGGTGGGGGAGGGAACACTGAAGCTTTCTTT
CATSRGGGGNTEAFF
>-|TRBJ1-5|few|TRBV2
TGTGCCAGCAGTGATGCGCGTCAGCCCCAGCATTTT
CASSDARQPQHF
>-|TRBJ1-1|-|TRBV6-6
TGTGCCAGCAGTTTCGCGACAGTCACTGAAGCTTTCTTT
CASSFATVTEAFF
>TRBD2|TRBJ2-7|-|TRBV29-1
TGCAGCGGCCAACTAGCGGGAGACTACGAGCAGTACTTC
CSGQLAGDYEQYF
>TRBD1|TRBJ1-6|-|TRBV27
TGTGCCAGCAGCTACAAAGGGACAGGGGAGGCACCCCTCCACTTT
CASSYKGTGEAPLHF
>TRBD1|TRBJ1-4|-|TRBV11-2
TGTGCCAGCAGCTTGGGACAGTATTACGAAAAACTGTTTTTT
CASSLGQYYEKLFF
>TRBD1|TRBJ2-7|-|TRBV27
TGTGCCAGCAGGTCGCCGACAGGGAGCTCCTACGAGCAGTACTTC
CASRSPTGSSYEQYF
>-|TRBJ1-1|-|TRBV11-2
TGTGCCAGCAGCTCCTCCGGGGCTGAAGCTTTCTTT
CASSSSGAEAFF
>TRBD1|TRBJ2-7|-|TRBV30
TGTGCCTGGAGAGCTCCGGGACAGACCTACGAGCAGTACTTC
CAWRAPGQTYEQYF
>TRBD1|TRBJ1-1|-|TRBV5-1
TGCGCCAGCAGCTTGAAACAGGGGACCCTGAACACTGAAGCTTTCTTT
CASSLKQGTLNTEAFF
>TRBD1|TRBJ2-7|-|TRBV10-2
TGCGCCAGCAGTGAGTGGGGACAGAAGAGCTACGAGCAGTACTTC
CASSEWGQKSYEQYF
>-|TRBJ1-1|-|TRBV7-2
TGTGCCAGCAGCTTCTTAGGGACCCCCAACACTGAAGCTTTCTTT
CASSFLGTPNTEAFF
>TRBD1|TRBJ1-1|once|TRBV27
TGTGCCAGCAGTTCAAAGCCGGGACAGCACACTGAAGCTTTCTTT
CASSSKPGQHTEAFF
>TRBD1|TRBJ2-2|-|TRBV5-1
TGCGCCAGCAGGCTCCGAGGACAGGGGGCTTCGAACACCGGGGAGCTGTTTTTT
CASRLRGQGASNTGELFF
>-|TRBJ2-7|few|TRBV7-9
TGTGCCAGCAGCCCGGATAGCTCCTACGAGCAGTACTTC
CASSPDSSYEQYF
>-|TRBJ1-1|-|TRBV6-6
TGTGCCAGCAGTTACGAGGGCTTGAACACTGAAGCTTTCTTT
CASSYEGLNTEAFF
>TRBD2|TRBJ2-7|-|TRBV6-6
TGTGCGAGCCTAGCGGGAGGGGGCTACGAGCAGTACTTC
CASLAGGGYEQYF
>-|TRBJ1-5|once|TRBV7-2
TGTGCCAGCAGCTTAGTGGCGGAAGCTAGCAATCAGCCCCAGCATTTT
CASSLVAEASNQPQHF
>-|TRBJ1-6|-|TRBV27
TGTGCCAGCAGTTTGGTATCGGGTAATTCACCCCTCCACTTT
CASSLVSGNSPLHF
>-|TRBJ2-1|-|TRBV27
TGTGCCAGCAGTTCCCCCCCGAGAGGAGGGAATGAGTTCTTC
CASSSPPRGGNEFF
>-|TRBJ2-5|-|TRBV4-1
TGCGCCAGCAGCCTCGTTCTCGGGGACGGCGAGACCCAGTACTTC
CASSLVLGDGETQYF
>-|TRBJ1-5|-|TRBV7-9
TGTGCCAGCAGCCCAGGGACTCAGCCCCAGCATTTT
CASSPGTQPQHF
>-|TRBJ2-2|-|TRBV5-1
TGCGCCAGCAGCTTGGGTGGGGCCGGGGAGCTGTTTTTT
CASSLGGAGELFF